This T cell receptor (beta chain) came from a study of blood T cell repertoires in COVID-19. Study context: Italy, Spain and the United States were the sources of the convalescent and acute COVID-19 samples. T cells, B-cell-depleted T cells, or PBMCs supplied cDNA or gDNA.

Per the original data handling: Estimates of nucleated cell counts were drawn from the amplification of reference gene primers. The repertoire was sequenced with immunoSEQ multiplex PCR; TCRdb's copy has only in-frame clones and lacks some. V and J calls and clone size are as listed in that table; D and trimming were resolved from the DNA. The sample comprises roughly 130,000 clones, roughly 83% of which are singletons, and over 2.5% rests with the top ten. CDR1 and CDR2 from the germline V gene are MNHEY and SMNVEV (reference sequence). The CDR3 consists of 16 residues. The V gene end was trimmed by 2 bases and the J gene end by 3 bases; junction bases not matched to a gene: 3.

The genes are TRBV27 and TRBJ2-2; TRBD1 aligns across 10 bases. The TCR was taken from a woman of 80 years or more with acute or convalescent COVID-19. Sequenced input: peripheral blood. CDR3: CASSLRQGADTGELFF. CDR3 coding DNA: TGTGCCAGCAGTTTACGACAGGGGGCCGACACCGGGGAGCTGTTTTTT.